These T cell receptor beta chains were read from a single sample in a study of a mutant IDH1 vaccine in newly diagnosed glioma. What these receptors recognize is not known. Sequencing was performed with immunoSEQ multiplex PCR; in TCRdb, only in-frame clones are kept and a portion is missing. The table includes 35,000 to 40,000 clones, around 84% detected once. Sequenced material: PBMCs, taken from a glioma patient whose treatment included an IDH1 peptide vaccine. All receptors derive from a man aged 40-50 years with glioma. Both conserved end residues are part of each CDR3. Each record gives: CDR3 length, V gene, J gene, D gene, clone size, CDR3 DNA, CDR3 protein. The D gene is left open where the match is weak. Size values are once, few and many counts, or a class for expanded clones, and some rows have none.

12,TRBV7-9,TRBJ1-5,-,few,TGTGCCAGCAGCTTAGGCTTTGAGCCCCAGCATTTT,CASSLGFEPQHF
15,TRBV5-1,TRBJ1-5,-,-,TGCGCCAGCAGCTTGGATCAGGGACGGAATCAGCCCCAGCATTTT,CASSLDQGRNQPQHF
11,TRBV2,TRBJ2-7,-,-,TGTGCCAGCAGTGAATTATTAGAGCAGTACTTC,CASSELLEQYF
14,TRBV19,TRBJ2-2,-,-,TGTGCCAGTAATGAGGGAGTAGCTACCGGGGAGCTGTTTTTT,CASNEGVATGELFF
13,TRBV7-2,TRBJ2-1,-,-,TGTGCCAGCAGTACGAAGCGGTACAATGAGCAGTTCTTC,CASSTKRYNEQFF
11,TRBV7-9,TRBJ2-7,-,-,TGTGCCAGCAGCCCCTCCACGGGGCAGTACTTC,CASSPSTGQYF
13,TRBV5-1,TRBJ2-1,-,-,TGCGCCAGCATGCTCCAGGGGCGCAATGAGCAGTTCTTC,CASMLQGRNEQFF
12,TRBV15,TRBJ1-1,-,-,TGTGCCACGAGCGGGGTGAGCACTGAAGCTTTCTTT,CATSGVSTEAFF
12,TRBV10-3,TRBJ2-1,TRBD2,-,TGTGCCATTGCTAGCGGAGCCAATGAGCAGTTCTTC,CAIASGANEQFF
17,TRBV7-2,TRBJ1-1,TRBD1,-,TGTGCCAGCAGCCTGACAGGGGGCACCCATATGAACACTGAAGCTTTCTTT,CASSLTGGTHMNTEAFF
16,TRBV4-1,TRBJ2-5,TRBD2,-,TGCGCCAGCAGCCAAGTAACTAGCGGGGTAAAAGAGACCCAGTACTTC,CASSQVTSGVKETQYF
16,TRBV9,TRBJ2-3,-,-,TGTGCCAGCAGCCCACCTCCACAGTCGAGCACAGATACGCAGTATTTT,CASSPPPQSSTDTQYF
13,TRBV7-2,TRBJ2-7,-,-,TGTGCCAGCAGCTACTTAGATTGGGGCGAGCAGTACTTC,CASSYLDWGEQYF
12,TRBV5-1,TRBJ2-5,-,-,TGCGCCAGCAGCTTAGGCCAAGAGACCCAGTACTTC,CASSLGQETQYF
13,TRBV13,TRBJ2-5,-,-,TGTGCCAGCAGCTGGGGGTTAGGAGAGACCCAGTACTTC,CASSWGLGETQYF
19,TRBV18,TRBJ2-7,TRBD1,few,TGTGCCAGCTCAGCCGGGACAGAATGGGGACCAGGGACGTCCTACGAGCAGTACTTC,CASSAGTEWGPGTSYEQYF
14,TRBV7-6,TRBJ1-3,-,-,TGTGCCAGCAGCTTTGGGGGGTGGCGAAACACCATATATTTT,CASSFGGWRNTIYF
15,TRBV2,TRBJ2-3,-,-,TGTGCCAGCAGCGACTCGACGGGAAACACAGATACGCAGTATTTT,CASSDSTGNTDTQYF
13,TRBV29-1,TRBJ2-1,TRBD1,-,TGCAGCGGCGCGGGACAGGGGCGCAATGAGCAGTTCTTC,CSGAGQGRNEQFF
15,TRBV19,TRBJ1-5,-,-,TGTGCCAGTAGTGCCCAGGGGTCGAGCAATCAGCCCCAGCATTTT,CASSAQGSSNQPQHF
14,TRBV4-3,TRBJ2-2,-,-,TGCGCCAGCAGCCAAGACCCCACCACCGGGGAGCTGTTTTTT,CASSQDPTTGELFF
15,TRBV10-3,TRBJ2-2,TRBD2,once,TGTGCCATCAGTGAGCACCGGGAGGGCCCCGGGGAGCTGTTTTTT,CAISEHREGPGELFF
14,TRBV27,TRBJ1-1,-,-,TGTGCCAGCAGTTATGGCCTCCAGGGCACTGAAGCTTTCTTT,CASSYGLQGTEAFF
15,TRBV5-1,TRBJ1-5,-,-,TGCGCCAGCAGCTTCGACGGGGATAGGAATCAGCCCCAGCATTTT,CASSFDGDRNQPQHF
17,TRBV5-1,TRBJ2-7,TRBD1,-,TGCGCCAGCAGCTTTCCACAGGGGGGCCCCTTCTCCTACGAGCAGTACTTC,CASSFPQGGPFSYEQYF
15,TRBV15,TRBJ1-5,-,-,TGTGCCACCAGAGAGAGCTCCAGGGTTAATCAGCCCCAGCATTTT,CATRESSRVNQPQHF
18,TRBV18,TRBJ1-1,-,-,TGTGCCAGCTCACTCCTGAAGGCGCTCGGGGATCAGAACACTGAAGCTTTCTTT,CASSLLKALGDQNTEAFF
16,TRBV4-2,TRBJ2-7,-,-,TGTGCCAGCAGCCAAGATTGGGCCAGGGAAAACAACGAGCAGTACTTC,CASSQDWARENNEQYF
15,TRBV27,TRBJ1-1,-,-,TGTGCCAGCACCAAAATGTCGGCGGGGAACACTGAAGCTTTCTTT,CASTKMSAGNTEAFF
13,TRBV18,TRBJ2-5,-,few,TGTGCCAGCTCACCACGCCAGGAGGAGACCCAGTACTTC,CASSPRQEETQYF
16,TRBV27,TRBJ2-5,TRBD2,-,TGTGCCAGCAGTCCACGTGGACTAGCGGGACTGGAGACCCAGTACTTC,CASSPRGLAGLETQYF